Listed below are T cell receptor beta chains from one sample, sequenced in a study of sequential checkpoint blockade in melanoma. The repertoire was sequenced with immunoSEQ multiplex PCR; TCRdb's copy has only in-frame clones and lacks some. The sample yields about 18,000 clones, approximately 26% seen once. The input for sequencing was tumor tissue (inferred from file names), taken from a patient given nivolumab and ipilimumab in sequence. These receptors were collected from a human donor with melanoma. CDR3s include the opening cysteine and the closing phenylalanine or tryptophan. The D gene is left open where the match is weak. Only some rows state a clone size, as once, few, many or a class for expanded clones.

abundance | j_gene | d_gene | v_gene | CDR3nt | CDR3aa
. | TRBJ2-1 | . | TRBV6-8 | TGTGCCAGCAGGCGAGGGGAGAGTTCCTACAATGAGCAGTTCTTC | CASRRGESSYNEQFF
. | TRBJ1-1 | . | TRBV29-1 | TGCAGCGTTGAAGTTGGCGGGGCGAACACTGAAGCTTTCTTT | CSVEVGGANTEAFF
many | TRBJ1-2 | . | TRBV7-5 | TGTGCCAGCAGCTTATCCCGACAGGGGGACGGCTACACCTTC | CASSLSRQGDGYTF
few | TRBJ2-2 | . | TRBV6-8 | TGTGCCAGCAGTTACAGGCCCACCGGGGAGCTGTTTTTT | CASSYRPTGELFF
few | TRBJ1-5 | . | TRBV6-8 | TGTGCCAGCAGGCAGTATAGCAATCAGCCCCAGCATTTT | CASRQYSNQPQHF
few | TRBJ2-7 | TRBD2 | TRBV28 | TGTGCCAGCAGGGGAGCAGGGAGGGTGGACGAGCAGTACTTC | CASRGAGRVDEQYF
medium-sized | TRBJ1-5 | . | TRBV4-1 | TGCGCCAGCAGCCAGTCTAGGTCCCAGGCCCAGCCCCAGCATTTT | CASSQSRSQAQPQHF
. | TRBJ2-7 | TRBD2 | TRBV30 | TGTGCCTGTTTAGCGGGTACCTACGAGCAGTACTTC | CACLAGTYEQYF
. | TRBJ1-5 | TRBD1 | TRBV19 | TGTGCCAGTAGCCCGACAGGGGACCGGCCCCAGCATTTT | CASSPTGDRPQHF
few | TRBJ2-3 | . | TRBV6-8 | TGTGCCAGTTGGACGGTTTTAGGCCCAGATACGCAGTATTTT | CASWTVLGPDTQYF
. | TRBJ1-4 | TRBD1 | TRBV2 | TGTGCCAGCATGCCCTCTGGAGGGACAGGGGGTGAAAAACTGTTTTTT | CASMPSGGTGGEKLFF
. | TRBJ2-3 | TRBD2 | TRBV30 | TGTGCCTGGGCCAGCGGGAGGGCCAGAGATACGCAGTATTTT | CAWASGRARDTQYF
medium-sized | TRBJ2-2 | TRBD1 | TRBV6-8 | TGTGCCATCCTCGGCCGCCTCAGGGGGCAGGCCGGGGAGCTGTTTTTT | CAILGRLRGQAGELFF
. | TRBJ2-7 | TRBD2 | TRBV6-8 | TGTGCCAGCAGTTACCCGCTAGCGGGGGGTAGCTCCTACGAGCAGTACTTC | CASSYPLAGGSSYEQYF
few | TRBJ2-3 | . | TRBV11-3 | TGTGCCAGCAGCTCCAGGGGGGGAAAGAGACAGGGGAGCACAGATACGCAGTATTTT | CASSSRGGKRQGSTDTQYF
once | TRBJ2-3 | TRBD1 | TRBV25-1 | TGTGCCAGCAGTCTTGGACAGGGCTTTTCCACAGATACGCAGTATTTT | CASSLGQGFSTDTQYF
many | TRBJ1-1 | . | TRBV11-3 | TGTGCCAGCAGCTTGGTAGGAAGGAACACTGAAGCTTTCTTT | CASSLVGRNTEAFF
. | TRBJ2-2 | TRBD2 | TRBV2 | TGTGCCAGCAGCGGGGGGGCTGGGGCAGGGACCGGGGAGCTGTTTTTT | CASSGGAGAGTGELFF
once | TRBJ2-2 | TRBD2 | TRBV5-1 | TGCGCCAGCAGCCCCGTTAGCGGGGGTAGTGGGGAGCTGTTTTTT | CASSPVSGGSGELFF
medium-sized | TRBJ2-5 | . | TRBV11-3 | TGTGCCAGCAGCCGGGGGGCCTTGGGGGAGACCCAGTACTTC | CASSRGALGETQYF
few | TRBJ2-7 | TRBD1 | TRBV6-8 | TGTGCCACCCGACAGGGCCCCTACGAGCAGTACTTC | CATRQGPYEQYF
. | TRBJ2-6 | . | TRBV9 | TGTGCCAGCAGCTCGCCTCCTGGGGCCAACGTCCTGACTTTC | CASSSPPGANVLTF
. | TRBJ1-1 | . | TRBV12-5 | TGTGCTAGTGGTCCCTCGGGGGGTAACACTGAAGCTTTCTTT | CASGPSGGNTEAFF
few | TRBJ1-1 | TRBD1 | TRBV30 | TGTGCCTGGAATAAAAACAGGGGAAAAATCACTGAAGCTTTCTTT | CAWNKNRGKITEAFF
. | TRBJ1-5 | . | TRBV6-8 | TGTGCCAGCAGACCTAAGGGACCCTACAGCCCAAATAGCAATCAGCCCCAGCATTTT | CASRPKGPYSPNSNQPQHF
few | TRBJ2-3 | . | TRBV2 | TGTGCCAGCAGTGAATCGGCGAGGACAGATACGCAGTATTTT | CASSESARTDTQYF
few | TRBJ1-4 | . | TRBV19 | TGTGCCAGTATGTCGGGGGTCAGAGGTGGAAAACTGTTTTTT | CASMSGVRGGKLFF
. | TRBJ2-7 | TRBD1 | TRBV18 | TGTGCCAGCTCACAGACAGGGGCCCCTTACGAGCAGTACTTC | CASSQTGAPYEQYF
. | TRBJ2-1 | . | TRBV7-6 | TGTGCCAGCAGCTTATACGGGCCGGGGAATGAGCAGTTCTTC | CASSLYGPGNEQFF
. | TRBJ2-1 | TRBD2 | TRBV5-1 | TGCGCCAGCAGCTTGGGCTTAAGCGGGGGGAATTTCGAGCAGTTCTTC | CASSLGLSGGNFEQFF
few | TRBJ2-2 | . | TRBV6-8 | TGTGCCAGCAGTTACCAACCGAACACCGGGGAGCTGTTTTTT | CASSYQPNTGELFF
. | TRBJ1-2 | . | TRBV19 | TGTGCCAGTAGTATAGGGGGCCAAGGTGGCGGCTACACCTTC | CASSIGGQGGGYTF
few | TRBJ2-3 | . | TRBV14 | TGTGCCAGCAGCCAAGAATTGACAGATACGCAGTATTTT | CASSQELTDTQYF
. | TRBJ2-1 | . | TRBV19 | TGTGCCATTTACGGGAGCTCCTACAATGAGCAGTTCTTC | CAIYGSSYNEQFF
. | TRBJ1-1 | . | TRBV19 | TGTGCCAGTAGTCCTATGGGTGACACTGAAGCTTTCTTT | CASSPMGDTEAFF
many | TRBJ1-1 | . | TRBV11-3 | TGTGCCAGCAGCTTGGCCGGGACATGGGTTGAAGCTTTCTTT | CASSLAGTWVEAFF
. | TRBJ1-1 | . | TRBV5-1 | TGCGCCAGCAGCGTCCGGCGGATAGGCCCAGGAGATGAAGCTTTCTTT | CASSVRRIGPGDEAFF
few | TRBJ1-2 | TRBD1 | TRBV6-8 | TGTGCCAGCAGTTACTGGCAGGGGGCGAATGGCTACACCTTC | CASSYWQGANGYTF
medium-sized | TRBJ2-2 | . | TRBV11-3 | TGTGCCAGCAGCTTTGACCCGAACACCGGGGAGCTGTTTTTT | CASSFDPNTGELFF
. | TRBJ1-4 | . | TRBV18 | TGTGCCAGCTCACCCGGGACATCCTATGAAAAACTGTTTTTT | CASSPGTSYEKLFF
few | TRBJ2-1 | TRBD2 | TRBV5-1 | TGCGCCAGCAGCTCGGGGACTAGTCAACGGGGGGAGCAGTTCTTC | CASSSGTSQRGEQFF
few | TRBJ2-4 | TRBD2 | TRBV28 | TGTGCCAGCAGTGGACTAGCGGGAGAGGGAAACATTCAGTACTTC | CASSGLAGEGNIQYF